The 18 T cell receptor beta chains in this list originate from one sample, sequenced in a study of cytomegalovirus exposure and HLA in healthy donors (dated by TCRdb to the late 2010s). The library was generated by the immunoSEQ multiplex PCR assay. For the multiplex PCR, a mixture combining 60 forward primers for TCR Vbeta segments and 13 reverse primers for TCR Jbeta segments was used. TCRdb holds this immuneACCESS table with in-frame rearrangements only. Some clones are missing; in checked studies, unresolved V genes explain under half, and the rest has no known cause. The sample table contains 250,000 to 350,000 clones; only one count was recorded for about nine tenths of them. The top ten hold less than 4.5% of the sample. Source material: PBMCs. Receptor source: a man between 40 and 49 years old in good health and CMV-seropositive.

The rearrangement links TRBV6-5 to TRBJ1-4; a weak D match, TRBD1 (6 bases). The CDR3 runs 14 residues. CDR1 MNHEY and CDR2 SVGAGI come from the germline V gene. V was clipped by 2 bases and J by 8 bases, with 12 bases between them. The chain's CDR3 is CASSYQQGGEKLFF. The DNA of the CDR3 is TGTGCCAGCAGTTACCAACAGGGCGGCGAAAAACTGTTTTTT.

The chain links TRBV11-2 to TRBJ2-5; weak D call: TRBD2 (5 bases). V lost 7 bases and J lost 7, with 19 bases in between. Germline loops: CDR1 SGHAT, CDR2 FQNNGV. The CDR3 spans 14 residues. In nucleotides, the CDR3 is TGTGCCAGCAACCCTACCGTAGCGTTGGGGACCCAGTACTTC. It encodes CASNPTVALGTQYF.

The chain combines TRBV27 with TRBJ2-3, with D possibly TRBD2 on 5 matching bases. Germline assignment: CDR1 MNHEY and CDR2 SMNVEV (reference sequence). The ends were cut back, 3 bases at V and 0 bases at J, with 16 bases in the middle. The CDR3 consists of 17 residues. The CDR3, as DNA: TGTGCCAGCAGTTTGTCTGTTGCGGGCCTTAGCACAGATACGCAGTATTTT. Residues: CASSLSVAGLSTDTQYF.

The chain employs TRBV12-5 and TRBJ1-1; unclear D gene. With 5 bases removed from V and 1 base from J, the gap between germline ends came to 8 bases. Germline V CDR1 and CDR2: LGHNT, FRNRAP. The CDR3 extends over 13 amino acids. The CDR3 nucleotides read TGTGCTAGTGGTGTGGCTACGAACACTGAAGCTTTCTTT. It specifies CASGVATNTEAFF.

The genes are TRBV5-1 and TRBJ2-5; TRBD1 matches 8 bases. Germline assignment: CDR1 SGHRS and CDR2 YFSETQ. Trimming at V came to 7 bases and at J to 3 bases, leaving 11 bases not matched to a gene. This CDR3 region has 15 residues. The CDR3: CASWPHTGGKETQYF. The CDR3 DNA reads TGCGCCAGCTGGCCCCATACAGGGGGGAAAGAGACCCAGTACTTC.

The chain couples TRBV9 to TRBJ2-2; 8 nucleotides agree with TRBD2. CDR3 size: 16 residues. CDR1 SGDLS and CDR2 YYNGEE come from the germline V gene. The V and J ends lost 4 bases and 5 bases, in that order; junction bases with no gene match: 10. The CDR3 DNA sequence: TGTGCCAGCAGCCCCCCCTCCGGGAGGGGGACCGGGGAGCTGTTTTTT. It is translated as CASSPPSGRGTGELFF. The full variable domain, completed using reference TRBV9 and TRBJ2-2, is DSGVTQTPKHLITATGQRVTLRCSPRSGDLSVYWYQQSLDQGLQFLIQYYNGEERAKGNILERFSAQQFPDLHSELNLSSLELGDSALYFCASSPPSGRGTGELFFGEGSRLTVL.

In the case of this clone: Other DNA sequences in this specimen translate into the identical CDR3. V is TRBV19 and J is TRBJ2-3; D is unclear. The CDR3 has 15 amino acids. The germline V gene encodes CDR1 LNHDA and CDR2 SQIVND (reference sequence). V lost 1 base and J lost 2, with 10 bases in between. The CDR3 coding sequence is TGTGCCAGTAGTATAGTTGGCGGATCCACAGATACGCAGTATTTT. Encoded protein: CASSIVGGSTDTQYF. The full variable domain, with the rest looked up from reference TRBV19 and TRBJ2-3, is DGGITQSPKYLFRKEGQNVTLSCEQNLNHDAMYWYRQDPGQGLRLIYYSQIVNDFQKGDIAEGYSVSREKKESFPLTVTSAQKNPTAFYLCASSIVGGSTDTQYFGPGTRLTVL.

The chain employs TRBV5-8 and TRBJ2-2, with TRBD1 matching over 7 bases. Trimming took 0 bases from V and 1 from J; bases not matched to a gene: 0. CDR3 length equals 15 residues. Germline V gene sequence: CDR1 SGHTS, CDR2 YDEGEE. The CDR3: CASSLGTGNTGELFF. The CDR3 nucleotides read TGTGCCAGCAGCTTGGGGACAGGGAACACCGGGGAGCTGTTTTTT.

This chain links TRBV4-3 with TRBJ2-5; 11 positions agree with TRBD2. The J call may be wrong; the DNA end is better matched by TRBJ2-7. Germline lookup yields CDR1 LGHNA and CDR2 YSLEER. This CDR3 region has 16 residues. CDR3 DNA: TGCGCCAGCAGCCAGGGGCAGGCTAGCGGGAGGTACGAGCAGTACTTC. Residues: CASSQGQASGRYEQYF.

The chain couples TRBV28 to TRBJ1-5; no firm D call. Looked up from germline, CDR1 is MDHEN and CDR2 is SYDVKM. The CDR3 totals 12 residues. Trimming removed 6 bases from V and 8 bases from J, with 11 bases in between. The CDR3 loop is CASRGSGEPQHF. The CDR3 region has the DNA TGTGCCAGCAGGGGGTCCGGGGAGCCCCAGCATTTT.

The chain couples TRBV9 to TRBJ2-5; 11 bases fit TRBD1. Germline CDR1 reads SGDLS; CDR2 reads YYNGEE. CDR3 length: 16 residues. V gave up 4 bases and J gave up 5 bases; unmatched junction bases: 10. The CDR3 nucleotides read TGTGCCAGCAGCACTAGGACAGGGGGCGAGGCGGAGACCCAGTACTTC. This translates into CASSTRTGGEAETQYF.

The gene calls are TRBV6-6 and TRBJ1-5, with D perhaps matching TRBD1 (5 bases). Trimming removed 5 bases from V and 6 bases from J, with 14 bases in between. This CDR3 region has 14 residues. Per germline, CDR1 MNHNY and CDR2 SVGAGI (reference sequence). The DNA of the CDR3 is TGTGCCAGCAGTCGGGAGGGGATGGGTCAGCCCCAGCATTTT. Translating gives CASSREGMGQPQHF.

This chain connects TRBV19 to TRBJ2-1; 12 nucleotides match TRBD2. The V gene end was trimmed by 5 bases and the J gene end by 5 bases; junction bases not matched to a gene: 4. Per the germline V gene, CDR1 is LNHDA and CDR2 is SQIVND (reference sequence). The CDR3 is 15 residues long. Here the CDR3 DNA reads TGTGCCAGTAGTCGGACTAGCGGGGTAAACAATGAGCAGTTCTTC. It translates to CASSRTSGVNNEQFF.

J is TRBJ1-2 and V is TRBV5-6, with TRBD1 matching over 7 bases. The CDR3 extends over 14 amino acids. The trim removed 0 bases at V and 3 bases at J, leaving 2 bases unmatched. Germline V CDR1 and CDR2: SGHDT, YYEEEE. As DNA, the CDR3 is TGTGCCAGCAGCTTGGCCAGGGGGGACTATGGCTACACCTTC. It translates to CASSLARGDYGYTF.

The table lists this clone with a few counts. The V call is TRBV5-1, the J call TRBJ2-1, with 8 bases lining up with TRBD2. CDR1 is SGHRS, CDR2 YFSETQ, per germline. V gave up 2 bases and J gave up 2 bases; unmatched junction bases: 3. The CDR3 covers 15 residues. The chain's CDR3 is CASSLAGVAYNEQFF. The CDR3 DNA follows: TGCGCCAGCAGCTTAGCGGGAGTCGCCTACAATGAGCAGTTCTTC.

This chain links TRBV7-6 with TRBJ1-1; TRBD1 matches 7 bases. Germline CDR1 reads SGHVS; CDR2 reads FNYEAQ. The junction had 7 bases not matched to a gene; V was cut back by 1 base and J by 5 bases. The length of the CDR3 is 15 residues. The CDR3 DNA follows: TGTGCCAGCAGCTTAGGACAGGGTTTACGAACTGAAGCTTTCTTT. Amino acid sequence: CASSLGQGLRTEAFF.

This clone has only a few counts. This chain joins TRBV2 and TRBJ2-3; 10 bases are a match to TRBD2. V lost 7 bases and J lost 6; bases outside the gene matches: 7. This CDR3 is 14 amino acids long. Germline-derived CDR1 and CDR2 are SNHLY and FYNNEI. The CDR3 DNA sequence: TGTGCCAGCATCGGGCTAGCGGGGGTGGATACGCAGTATTTT. Amino acids: CASIGLAGVDTQYF. Variable domain in full (rest from reference TRBV2 and TRBJ2-3): EPEVTQTPSHQVTQMGQEVILRCVPISNHLYFYWYRQILGQKVEFLVSFYNNEISEKSEIFDDQFSVERPDGSNFTLKIRSTKLEDSAMYFCASIGLAGVDTQYFGPGTRLTVL.

The chain employs TRBV7-9 and TRBJ2-7; D is possibly TRBD2 (5 bases). The V end was cut by 3 bases, the J end by 1 base, with 7 bases between. The CDR3 is 13 amino acids. CDR1 is SEHNR and CDR2 is FQNEAQ in the germline V gene (reference sequence). The CDR3 reads CASSFPGSYEQYF. The DNA for the CDR3 is TGTGCCAGCAGCTTTCCGGGGTCCTACGAGCAGTACTTC.